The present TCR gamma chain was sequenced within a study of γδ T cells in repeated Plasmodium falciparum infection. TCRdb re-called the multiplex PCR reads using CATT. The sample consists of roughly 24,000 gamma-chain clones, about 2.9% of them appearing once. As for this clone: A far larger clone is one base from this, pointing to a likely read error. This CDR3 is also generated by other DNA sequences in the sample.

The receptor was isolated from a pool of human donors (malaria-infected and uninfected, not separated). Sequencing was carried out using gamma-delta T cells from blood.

The CDR3: CALWEAKNYYKKLF. CDR3 nucleotide sequence: TGTGCCTTGTGGGAGGCTAAGAATTATTATAAGAAGCTCTTT. The V segment is TRGV9, and no J call was made. Germline CDR1 GITISATS, CDR2 ISYDGTV (reference sequence). This CDR3 spans 14 amino acids.